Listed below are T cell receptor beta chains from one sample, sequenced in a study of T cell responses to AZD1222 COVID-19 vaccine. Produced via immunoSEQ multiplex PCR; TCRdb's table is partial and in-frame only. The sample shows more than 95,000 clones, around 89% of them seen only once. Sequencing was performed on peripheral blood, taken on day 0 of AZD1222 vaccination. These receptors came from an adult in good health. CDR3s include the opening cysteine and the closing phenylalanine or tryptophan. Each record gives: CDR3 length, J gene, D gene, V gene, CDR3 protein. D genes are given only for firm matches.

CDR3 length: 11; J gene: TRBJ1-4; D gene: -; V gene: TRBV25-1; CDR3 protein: CASNGPKKLFF
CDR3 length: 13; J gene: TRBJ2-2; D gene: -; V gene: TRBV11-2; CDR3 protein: CASSLEGGGELFF
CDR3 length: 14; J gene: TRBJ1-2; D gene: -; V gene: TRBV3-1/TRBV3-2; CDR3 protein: CASSQEPSNYGYTF
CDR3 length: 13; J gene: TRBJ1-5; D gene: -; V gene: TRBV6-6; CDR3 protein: CASTPGGNQPQHF
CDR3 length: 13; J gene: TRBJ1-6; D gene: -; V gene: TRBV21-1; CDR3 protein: CASSPMRRDSLHF
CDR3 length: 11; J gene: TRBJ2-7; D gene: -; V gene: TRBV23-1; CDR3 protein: CARDKCHEQYF
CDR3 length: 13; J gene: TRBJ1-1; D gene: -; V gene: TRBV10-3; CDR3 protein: CAISESSNTEAFF
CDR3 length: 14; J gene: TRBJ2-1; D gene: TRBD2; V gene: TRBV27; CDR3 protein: CASSLGLAEGRQFF
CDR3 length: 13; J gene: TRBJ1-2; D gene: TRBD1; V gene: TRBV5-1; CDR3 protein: CASSLGGAGSAFF
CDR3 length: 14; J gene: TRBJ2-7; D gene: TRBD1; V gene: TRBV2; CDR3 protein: CASMRQGASYEQYF
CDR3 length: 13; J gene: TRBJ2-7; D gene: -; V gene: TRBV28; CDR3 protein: CASSLGRVYEQYF
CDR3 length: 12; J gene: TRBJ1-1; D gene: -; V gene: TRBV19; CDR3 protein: CASRFGIKKAFF
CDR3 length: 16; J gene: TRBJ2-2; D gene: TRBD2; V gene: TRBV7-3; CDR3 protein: CASSSGLAGGTGELFF
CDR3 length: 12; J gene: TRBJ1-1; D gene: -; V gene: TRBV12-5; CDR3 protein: CASCRTPYEAFF
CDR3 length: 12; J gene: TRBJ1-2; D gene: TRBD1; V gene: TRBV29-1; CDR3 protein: CSVTGVDYGYTF
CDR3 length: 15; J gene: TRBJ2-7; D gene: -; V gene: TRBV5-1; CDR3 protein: CASSFLGAGKDEQYF
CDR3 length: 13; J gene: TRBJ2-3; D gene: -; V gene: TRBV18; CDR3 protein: CASSPRGTDTQYF
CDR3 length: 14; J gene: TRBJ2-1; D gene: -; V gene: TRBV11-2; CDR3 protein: CASSLDYRDDEQFF
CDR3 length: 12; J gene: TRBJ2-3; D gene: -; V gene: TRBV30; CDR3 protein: CAFTTGSDTQYF
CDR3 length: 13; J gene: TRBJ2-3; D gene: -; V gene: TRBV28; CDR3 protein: CASKRGGTDTQYF
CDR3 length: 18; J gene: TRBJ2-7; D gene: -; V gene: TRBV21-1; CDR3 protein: CASSKVLLAEVGTYEQYF
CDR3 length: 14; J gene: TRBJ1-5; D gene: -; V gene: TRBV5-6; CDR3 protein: CASSLGRVNQPQHF
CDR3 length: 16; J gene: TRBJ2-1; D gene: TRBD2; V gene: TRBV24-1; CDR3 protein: CATRSGQGGTHNEQFF
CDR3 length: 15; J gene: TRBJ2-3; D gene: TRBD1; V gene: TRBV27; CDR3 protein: CASSFRQGGTDTQYF
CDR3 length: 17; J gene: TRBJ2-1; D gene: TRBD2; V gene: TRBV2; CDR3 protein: CASSDLVGREGGDEQFF
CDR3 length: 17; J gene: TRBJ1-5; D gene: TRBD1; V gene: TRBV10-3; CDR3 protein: CAIPKPRTGDNNQPQHF
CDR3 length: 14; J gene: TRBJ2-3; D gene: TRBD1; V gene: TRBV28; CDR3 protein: CASSLDRATDTQYF
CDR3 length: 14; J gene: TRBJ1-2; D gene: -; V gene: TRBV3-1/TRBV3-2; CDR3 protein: CASSQSGQGVGYTF
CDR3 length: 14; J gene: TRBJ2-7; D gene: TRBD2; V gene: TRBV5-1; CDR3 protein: CASTPRDYSYEQYF
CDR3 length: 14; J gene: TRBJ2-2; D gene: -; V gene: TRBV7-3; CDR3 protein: CASSPGGATGELFF
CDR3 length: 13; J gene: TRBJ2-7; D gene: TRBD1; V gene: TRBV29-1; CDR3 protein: CSVQPGTGKEQYF
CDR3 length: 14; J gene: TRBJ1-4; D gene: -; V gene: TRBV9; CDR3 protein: CASSVWATNEKLFF
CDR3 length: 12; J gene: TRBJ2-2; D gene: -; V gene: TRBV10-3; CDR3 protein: CAANSYTGELFF
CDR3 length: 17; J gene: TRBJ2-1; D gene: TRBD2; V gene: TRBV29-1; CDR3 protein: CSVEALAGSHLYNEQFF
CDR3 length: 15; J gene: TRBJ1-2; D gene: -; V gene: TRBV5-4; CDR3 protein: CASSSRGGASYGYTF
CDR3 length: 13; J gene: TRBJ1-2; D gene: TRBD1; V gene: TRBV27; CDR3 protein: CASSPKIQGGYTF
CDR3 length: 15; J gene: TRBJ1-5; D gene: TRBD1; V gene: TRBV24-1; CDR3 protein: CATSDPGQGDQPQHF
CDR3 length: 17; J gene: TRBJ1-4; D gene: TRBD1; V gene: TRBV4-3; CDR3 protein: CASSQVSPGQGSEKLFF
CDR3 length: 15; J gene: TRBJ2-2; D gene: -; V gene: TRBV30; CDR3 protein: CAWSSSGSETGELFF
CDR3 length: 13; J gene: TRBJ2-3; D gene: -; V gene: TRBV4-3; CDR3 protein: CASSQGSTDTQYF
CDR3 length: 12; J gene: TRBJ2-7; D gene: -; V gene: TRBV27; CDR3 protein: CASRGTLYEQYF
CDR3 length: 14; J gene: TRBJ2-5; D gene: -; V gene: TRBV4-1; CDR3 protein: CASSHGLLQETQYF
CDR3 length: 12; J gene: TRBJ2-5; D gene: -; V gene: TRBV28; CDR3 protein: CASKPQGETQYF
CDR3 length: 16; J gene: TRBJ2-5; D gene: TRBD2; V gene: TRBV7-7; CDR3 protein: CASSLTLTSGQETQYF
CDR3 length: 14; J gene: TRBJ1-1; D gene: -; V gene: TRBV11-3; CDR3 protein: CASSQRAGNTEAFF
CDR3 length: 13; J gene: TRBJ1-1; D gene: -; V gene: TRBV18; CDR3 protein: CASSPQGVTEAFF
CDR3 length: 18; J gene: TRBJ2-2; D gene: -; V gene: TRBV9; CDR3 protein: CASSVGGGSGYRSGELFF
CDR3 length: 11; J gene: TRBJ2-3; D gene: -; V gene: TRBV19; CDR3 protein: CASRTRELMYF
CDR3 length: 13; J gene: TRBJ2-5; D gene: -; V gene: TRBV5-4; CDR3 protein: CASGRDSQETQYF
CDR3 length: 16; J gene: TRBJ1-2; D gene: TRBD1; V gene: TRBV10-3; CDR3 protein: CAISGPGQGFSGGYTF
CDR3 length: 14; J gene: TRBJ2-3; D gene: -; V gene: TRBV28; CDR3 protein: CASWRAGFTDTQYF
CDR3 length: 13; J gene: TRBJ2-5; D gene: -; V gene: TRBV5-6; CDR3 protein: CASSLGQQETQYF
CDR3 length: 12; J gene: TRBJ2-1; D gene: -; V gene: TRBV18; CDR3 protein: CASSAGINEQFF
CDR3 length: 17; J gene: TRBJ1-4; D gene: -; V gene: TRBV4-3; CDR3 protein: CASSQESGGREAEKLFF